The 22 T cell receptor beta chains listed next were all sequenced from one sample in a study of T-cell reconstitution after alpha-beta-depleted transplantation in children. Researchers prepared the TCRbeta library using unique molecular identifiers, the study reports. TCRdb itself ran the PCR reads through MiXCR, one entry per CDR3 protein. There are more than 85,000 distinct CDR3 sequences in the sample; around a tenth occur only once, and roughly 8% lies in the top ten. The material sequenced was PBMCs from the stem cell graft donor, taken from the stem cell graft. These receptors all stem from a human donor who donated a stem cell graft to a child with acute lymphoblastic leukemia.

This clonotype was detected many times. The chain is built from TRBV3-1 and TRBJ2-3, with D perhaps matching TRBD2 (6 bases). Deletions cut 0 bases from V and 6 bases from J, with 13 bases between. CDR1 is LGHDT and CDR2 is YNNKEL in the germline V gene (reference sequence). The CDR3 has 15 amino acids. The CDR3, as DNA: TGTGCCAGCAGCCAAGATCGGGGACTCGCCGATACGCAGTATTTT. Translation: CASSQDRGLADTQYF.

This clonotype was counted ten times or more. This chain connects TRBV6-1 to TRBJ1-5, with a tentative D call TRBD1 (5 bases). There are 14 residues in the CDR3. V gave up 2 bases and J gave up 1 base, with 6 bases separating them. The germline CDR1 and CDR2 sequences are MNHNS and SASEGT. The DNA for the CDR3 is TGTGCCAGCAGTGAACGACAGAGCAATCAGCCCCAGCATTTT. It codes for CASSERQSNQPQHF.

This clonotype was recorded many times. The chain has TRBV4-1 and TRBJ2-3; D gene uncertain. Trimming took 0 bases from V and 7 from J, leaving 2 bases between them. This CDR3 is 11 amino acids long. Germline V gene data show CDR1 as MGHRA and CDR2 as YSYEKL. CDR3 protein: CASSQEHTQYF. In nucleotides, the CDR3 is TGCGCCAGCAGCCAAGAACATACGCAGTATTTT.

The V and J genes are TRBV29-1 and TRBJ1-2, with D hard to call. Germline assignment: CDR1 SQVTM and CDR2 ANQGSEA. The CDR3 is made up of 13 amino acids. The V end lost 6 bases, the J end lost 6 bases, and 17 bases lay between the germline ends. The CDR3 DNA follows: TGCAGCGTAGACCCGGGGTGCGCGGATGGCTACACCTTC. This encodes CSVDPGCADGYTF. The whole variable domain, filled in from reference TRBV29-1 and TRBJ1-2, reads SAVISQKPSRDICQRGTSLTIQCQVDSQVTMMFWYRQQPGQSLTLIATANQGSEATYESGFVIDKFPISRPNLTFSTLTVSNMSPEDSSIYLCSVDPGCADGYTFGSGTRLTVV.

This clonotype was recorded at least ten times. The chain recombines TRBV30 with TRBJ1-1; no clear D. Trimming removed 7 bases at V and 0 bases at J, with 12 bases between. Germline V CDR1 and CDR2: GTSNPN, SVGIG (reference sequence). The CDR3 extends over 13 amino acids. The DNA of the CDR3 is TGTGCCTCCCTGGTGGGGATGAACACTGAAGCTTTCTTT. Translating gives CASLVGMNTEAFF.

This sequence joins TRBV7-6 and TRBJ2-1, with no clear D. V was cut by 1 base and J by 4 bases, with 8 bases left in between. This CDR3 has 14 residues. The germline V gene encodes CDR1 SGHVS and CDR2 FNYEAQ. As DNA, the CDR3 is TGTGCCAGCAGCTTAGAACAGCTATACAATGAGCAGTTCTTC. Translated, it gives CASSLEQLYNEQFF.

This clonotype was detected only a few times. Mismatch with germline at one junction end may stem from a read error. V gene TRBV20-1 combines with J gene TRBJ1-5, with TRBD1 matching 7 bases. The CDR3 is 17 amino acids. Germline CDR1 reads DFQATT; CDR2 reads SNEGSKA (reference sequence). The CDR3 reads CCARDLGQPYRGQPQHF. Here the CDR3 DNA reads TGCTGTGCTAGAGATCTGGGACAGCCTTACCGGGGACAGCCCCAGCATTTT.

This clonotype was detected many times. J is TRBJ2-3 and V is TRBV19; 7 bases are a match to TRBD2. Germline V lookup: CDR1 LNHDA, CDR2 SQIVND (reference sequence). This CDR3 region has 15 residues. J was trimmed by 3 bases and V by 4 bases; bases with no gene match: 7. CDR3 amino acids: CASSREGSLTDTQYF. The CDR3 DNA follows: TGTGCCAGTAGTAGGGAGGGTAGTTTGACAGATACGCAGTATTTT.

This clonotype was counted at least ten times. This chain links TRBV27 with TRBJ2-1, with a possible D match to TRBD2 (5 bases). Germline V gene data show CDR1 as MNHEY and CDR2 as SMNVEV (reference sequence). The CDR3 is 15 residues long. Deletions cut 6 bases from V and 3 bases from J, with 15 bases between. CDR3 sequence reads: CASSSQAGFYNEQFF. CDR3 nucleotides: TGTGCCAGCAGCAGTCAGGCGGGTTTCTACAATGAGCAGTTCTTC.

The chain is built from TRBV18 and TRBJ1-2, with unresolved D. Germline CDR1 KGHSH, CDR2 LQKENI. There are 15 residues in the CDR3. Trimming cost V 3 bases and J 2 bases, with 13 bases left between them. CDR3: CASSPGVGVNYGYTF. CDR3 bases: TGTGCCAGCTCACCCGGTGTCGGGGTCAACTATGGCTACACCTTC.

In this sample, this clonotype turned up many times. The gene calls are TRBV6-1 and TRBJ2-5, with D tentatively TRBD1 or TRBD2 (5 bases each). The ends were cut back, 8 bases at V and 4 bases at J, with 8 bases in the middle. Germline lookup yields CDR1 MNHNS and CDR2 SASEGT. CDR3 length: 11 residues. The CDR3 coding sequence is TGTGCCAGCTTGAGGGGAGAGACCCAGTACTTC. This translates into CASLRGETQYF.

Comment on this clonotype: This clone may be a read error of a much larger clone one base away. Without the conserved terminal phenylalanine or tryptophan, this CDR3 likely stems from a read error. In nucleotides, the CDR3 is TGTGCCACCAGCAGAGTTAGGGCGTGGGAGCAGTTCATC. This codes for CATSRVRAWEQFI. J is TRBJ2-1 and V is TRBV15; D ambiguous. The CDR3 consists of 13 residues. Germline CDR1 LNHNV, CDR2 YYDKDF (reference sequence). V was shortened by 1 base and J by 10 bases, with 11 bases between the two germline ends.

This clonotype has a count of ten or more. V gene TRBV5-1 combines with J gene TRBJ2-1; D gene ambiguous. The CDR3 is 13 residues long. Trimming cost V 7 bases and J 8 bases, with 16 bases left between them. Germline loops: CDR1 SGHRS, CDR2 YFSETQ. The CDR3 region has the DNA TGCGCCAGCTTGGGTTTCTCCAGCGATGAGCAGTTCTTC. As protein: CASLGFSSDEQFF.

This clonotype has a count of ten or more. This rearrangement joins TRBV24-1 to TRBJ1-1; 9 bases fit TRBD1. V dropped 2 bases and J dropped 5; count of bases not matched to a gene: 11. This CDR3 comprises 17 residues. CDR1 and CDR2 (germline): KGHDR, SFDVKD. The CDR3 here is CATSDSRNRDRETEAFF. CDR3 in DNA: TGTGCCACCAGTGATTCAAGGAACCGGGACAGGGAAACTGAAGCTTTCTTT.

At least ten counts were recorded for this clonotype. The genes are TRBV20-1 and TRBJ1-1; D possibly corresponds to TRBD1 (5 bases). This CDR3 has 16 residues. CDR1 and CDR2 from the germline V gene are DFQATT and SNEGSKA (reference sequence). V shed 6 bases and J shed 5 bases, with 25 bases lying between them. In DNA form, the CDR3 reads TGCAGTGCCCCTTTTACAGCGGCGGCGGGGCTTACTGAAGCTTTCTTT. It is translated as CSAPFTAAAGLTEAFF.

Ten or more counts support this clonotype. The chain links TRBV7-2 to TRBJ2-1; D may be TRBD2 (5 bases). The germline gives CDR1 SGHTA, CDR2 FQGNSA. V shed 5 bases and J shed 5 bases, with 16 bases lying between them. The CDR3 is made up of 15 amino acids. The CDR3: CASSVSTRFDNEQFF. For the CDR3, the DNA is TGTGCCAGCAGCGTAAGCACTAGATTCGACAATGAGCAGTTCTTC.

Ten or more counts support this clonotype. The V and J genes are TRBV6-5 and TRBJ2-4; 11 bases map to TRBD1. Unmatched junction bases numbered 7, after V lost 6 bases and J lost 6 bases. Germline V gives CDR1 MNHEY, CDR2 SVGAGI. The CDR3 runs to 15 residues. CDR3 region: CASSRGQGASNIQYF. The CDR3 DNA reads TGTGCCAGCAGCCGAGGACAGGGGGCATCAAACATTCAGTACTTC.

This clonotype was observed at least ten times. The chain joins TRBV7-9 to TRBJ2-7; D might be TRBD2 (5 bases). This CDR3 is built from 13 residues. V was shortened by 4 bases and J by 9 bases, with 16 bases between the two germline ends. Germline V gene lookup returns CDR1 SEHNR and CDR2 FQNEAQ (reference sequence). CDR3 sequence (DNA): TGTGCCAGCAGCTCGGATAGCGTTAGGGTGCAGTACTTC. This sequence encodes CASSSDSVRVQYF.

This clonotype was recorded at least ten times. The V gene is TRBV12-3 or TRBV12-4, the J gene TRBJ1-5; 9 bases match TRBD1. The CDR3 totals 16 residues. The ends lost 5 bases at V and 0 bases at J; junction bases unmatched: 5. The CDR3 loop reads CASSPGQGNSNQPQHF. CDR3 DNA sequence: TGTGCCAGCAGTCCTGGACAGGGGAATAGCAATCAGCCCCAGCATTTT.

The V gene is TRBV30, the J gene TRBJ1-6; no clear D gene. The CDR3 is 17 amino acids. Trimming took off 5 bases at V and 0 bases at J, with 17 bases between the two ends. Germline V gene sequence: CDR1 GTSNPN, CDR2 SVGIG (reference sequence). Here the CDR3 DNA reads TGTGCCTGGGACCAGTTAAGTCGGAGCTCCTATAATTCACCCCTCCACTTT. Translating gives CAWDQLSRSSYNSPLHF.

This clonotype was seen many times. This chain joins TRBV7-9 and TRBJ2-3, with 7 bases fitting TRBD2. The CDR3 is 17 amino acids. Trimming took 5 bases from V and 2 from J; bases not matched to a gene: 13. Germline V gene lookup returns CDR1 SEHNR and CDR2 FQNEAQ (reference sequence). The CDR3 nucleotides are TGTGCCAGCAGCCCTAGCTGGCGGGAGAGGGCCACAGATACGCAGTATTTT. It is translated as CASSPSWRERATDTQYF.

This clonotype occurred many times. The chain recombines TRBV7-2 with TRBJ2-2; D unresolved. V was pared by 1 base and J by 6 bases, with 12 bases between. Per the germline V gene, CDR1 is SGHTA and CDR2 is FQGNSA. The CDR3 length is 15 residues. The CDR3 bases are TGTGCCAGCAGCTTAGGGCAGGTTAGGTCCGGGGAGCTGTTTTTT. Translation: CASSLGQVRSGELFF. Supplemented by reference TRBV7-2 and TRBJ2-2, the full variable domain reads GAGVSQSPSNKVTEKGKDVELRCDPISGHTALYWYRQSLGQGLEFLIYFQGNSAPDKSGLPSDRFSAERTGGSVSTLTIQRTQQEDSAVYLCASSLGQVRSGELFFGEGSRLTVL.